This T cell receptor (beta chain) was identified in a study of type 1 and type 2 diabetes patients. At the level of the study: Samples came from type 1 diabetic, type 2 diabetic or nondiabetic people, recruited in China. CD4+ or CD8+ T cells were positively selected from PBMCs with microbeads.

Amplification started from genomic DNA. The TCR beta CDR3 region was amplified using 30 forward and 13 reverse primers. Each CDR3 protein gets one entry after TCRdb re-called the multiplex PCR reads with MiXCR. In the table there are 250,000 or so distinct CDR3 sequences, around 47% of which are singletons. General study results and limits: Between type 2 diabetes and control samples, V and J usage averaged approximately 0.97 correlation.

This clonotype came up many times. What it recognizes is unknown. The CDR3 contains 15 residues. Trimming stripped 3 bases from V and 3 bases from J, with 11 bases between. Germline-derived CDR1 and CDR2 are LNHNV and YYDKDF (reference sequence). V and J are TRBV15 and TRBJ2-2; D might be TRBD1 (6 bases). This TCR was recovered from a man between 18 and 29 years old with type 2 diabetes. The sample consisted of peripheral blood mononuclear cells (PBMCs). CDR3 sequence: CATSSARGYTGELFF. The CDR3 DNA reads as TGTGCCACCAGCAGTGCGAGGGGGTACACCGGGGAGCTGTTTTTT. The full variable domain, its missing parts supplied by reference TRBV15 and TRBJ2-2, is DAMVIQNPRYQVTQFGKPVTLSCSQTLNHNVMYWYQQKSSQAPKLLFHYYDKDFNNEADTPDNFQSRRPNTSFCFLDIRSPGLGDTAMYLCATSSARGYTGELFFGEGSRLTVL.